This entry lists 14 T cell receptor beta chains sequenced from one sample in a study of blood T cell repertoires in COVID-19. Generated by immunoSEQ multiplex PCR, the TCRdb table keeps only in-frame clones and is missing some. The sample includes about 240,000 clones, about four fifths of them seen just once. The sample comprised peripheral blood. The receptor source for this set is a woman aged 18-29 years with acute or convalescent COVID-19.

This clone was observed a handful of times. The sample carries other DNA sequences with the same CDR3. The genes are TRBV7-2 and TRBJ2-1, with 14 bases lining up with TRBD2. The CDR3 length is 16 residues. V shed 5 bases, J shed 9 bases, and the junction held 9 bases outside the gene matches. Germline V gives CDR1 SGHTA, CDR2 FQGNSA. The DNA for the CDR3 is TGTGCCAGCAGCCCCCGACTAGCGGGAGGGAAGGGTGAGCAGTTCTTC. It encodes CASSPRLAGGKGEQFF.

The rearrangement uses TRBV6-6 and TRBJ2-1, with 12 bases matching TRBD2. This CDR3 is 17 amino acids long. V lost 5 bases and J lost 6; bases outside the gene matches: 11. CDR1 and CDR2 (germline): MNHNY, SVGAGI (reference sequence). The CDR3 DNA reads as TGTGCCAGCAGTCAAACGCATGGACTAGCGGGACGCAATGAGCAGTTCTTC. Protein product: CASSQTHGLAGRNEQFF.

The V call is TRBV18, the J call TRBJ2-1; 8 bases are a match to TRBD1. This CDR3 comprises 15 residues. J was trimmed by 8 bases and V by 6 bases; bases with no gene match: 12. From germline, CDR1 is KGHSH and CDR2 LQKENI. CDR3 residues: CASSPRDRLSDEQFF. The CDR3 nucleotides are TGTGCCAGCTCCCCCCGGGACAGGCTATCGGATGAGCAGTTCTTC.

The CDR3 sequence: CAISDADRGSTEAFF. CDR3 sequence (DNA): TGTGCCATCAGTGATGCGGACAGGGGTTCCACTGAAGCTTTCTTT. This chain joins TRBV10-3 and TRBJ1-1; TRBD1 agrees at 9 bases. The J segment lost 4 bases and the V segment lost 3 bases, leaving 6 bases of the junction unmatched. The CDR3 sequence is 15 residues long. Germline-derived CDR1 and CDR2 are ENHRY and SYGVKD.

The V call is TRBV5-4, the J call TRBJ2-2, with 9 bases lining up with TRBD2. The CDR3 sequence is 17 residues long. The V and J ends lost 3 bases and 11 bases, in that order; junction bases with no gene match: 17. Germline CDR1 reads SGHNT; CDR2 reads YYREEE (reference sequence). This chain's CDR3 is CASSSRIIAGESVELFF. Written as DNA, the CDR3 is TGTGCCAGCAGCTCCAGGATAATAGCGGGAGAGTCCGTCGAGCTGTTTTTT.

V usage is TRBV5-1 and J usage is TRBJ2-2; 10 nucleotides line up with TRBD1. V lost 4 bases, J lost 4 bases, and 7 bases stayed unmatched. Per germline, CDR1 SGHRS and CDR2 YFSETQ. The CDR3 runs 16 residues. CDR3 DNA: TGCGCCAGCAGCCTACTGGGACAGGGGAGCACCGGGGAGCTGTTTTTT. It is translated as CASSLLGQGSTGELFF.

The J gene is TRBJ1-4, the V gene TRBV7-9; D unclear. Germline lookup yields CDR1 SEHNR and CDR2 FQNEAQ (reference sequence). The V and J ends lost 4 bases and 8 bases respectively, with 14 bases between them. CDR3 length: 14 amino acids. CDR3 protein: CASSSLGPSEKLFF. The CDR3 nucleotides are TGTGCCAGCAGCTCATTGGGCCCGTCCGAAAAACTGTTTTTT.

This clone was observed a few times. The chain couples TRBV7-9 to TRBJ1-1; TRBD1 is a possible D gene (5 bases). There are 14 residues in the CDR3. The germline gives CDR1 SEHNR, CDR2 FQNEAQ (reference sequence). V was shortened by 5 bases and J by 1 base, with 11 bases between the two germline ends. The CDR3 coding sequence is TGTGCCAGCAGCGCGTCCACAGGGAACACTGAAGCTTTCTTT. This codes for CASSASTGNTEAFF.

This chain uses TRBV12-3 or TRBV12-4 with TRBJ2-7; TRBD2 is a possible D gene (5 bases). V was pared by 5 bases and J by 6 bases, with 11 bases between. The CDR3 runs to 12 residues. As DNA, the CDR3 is TGTGCCAGCAGTGGACTCCCCTCCGAGCAGTACTTC. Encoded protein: CASSGLPSEQYF.

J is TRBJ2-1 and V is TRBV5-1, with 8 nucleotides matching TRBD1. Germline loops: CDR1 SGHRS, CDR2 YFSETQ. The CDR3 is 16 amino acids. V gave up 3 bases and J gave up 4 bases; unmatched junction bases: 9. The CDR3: CASSSPTGTGYNEQFF. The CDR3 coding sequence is TGCGCCAGCAGCTCACCGACCGGGACAGGATACAATGAGCAGTTCTTC.

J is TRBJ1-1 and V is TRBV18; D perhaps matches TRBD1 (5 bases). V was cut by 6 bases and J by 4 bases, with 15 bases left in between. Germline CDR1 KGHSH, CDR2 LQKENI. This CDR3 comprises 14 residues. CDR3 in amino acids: CASSTGSGGTEAFF. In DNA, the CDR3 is TGTGCCAGCTCTACGGGATCGGGGGGCACTGAAGCTTTCTTT.

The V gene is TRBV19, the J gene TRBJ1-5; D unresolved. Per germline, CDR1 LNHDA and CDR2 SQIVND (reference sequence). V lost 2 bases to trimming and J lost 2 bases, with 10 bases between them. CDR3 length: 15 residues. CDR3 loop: CASSIPWHGNQPQHF. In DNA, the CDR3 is TGTGCCAGTAGTATACCATGGCACGGCAATCAGCCCCAGCATTTT.

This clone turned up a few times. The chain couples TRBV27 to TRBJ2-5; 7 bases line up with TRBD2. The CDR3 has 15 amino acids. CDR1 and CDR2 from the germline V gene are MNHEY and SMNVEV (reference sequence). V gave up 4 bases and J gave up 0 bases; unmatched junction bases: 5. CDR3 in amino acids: CASSSPGTNQETQYF. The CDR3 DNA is TGTGCCAGCAGTTCCCCCGGGACTAACCAAGAGACCCAGTACTTC.

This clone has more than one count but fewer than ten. DNA of the CDR3: TGTGCCAGCAGGACAGGGATCAACACTGAAGCTTTCTTT. Encoded protein: CASRTGINTEAFF. The rearrangement links TRBV6-5 to TRBJ1-1; 7 positions agree with TRBD1. The V gene's germline CDR1 is MNHEY and CDR2 SVGAGI. This CDR3 is built from 13 residues. The J segment lost 2 bases and the V segment lost 6 bases, leaving 3 bases of the junction unmatched.